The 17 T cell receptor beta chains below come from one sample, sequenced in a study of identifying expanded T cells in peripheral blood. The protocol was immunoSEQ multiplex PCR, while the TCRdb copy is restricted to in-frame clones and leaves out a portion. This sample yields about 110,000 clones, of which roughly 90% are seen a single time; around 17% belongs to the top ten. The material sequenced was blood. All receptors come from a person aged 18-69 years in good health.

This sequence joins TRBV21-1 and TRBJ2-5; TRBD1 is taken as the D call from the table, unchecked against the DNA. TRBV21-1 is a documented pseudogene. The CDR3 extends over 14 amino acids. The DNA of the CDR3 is TGTGCCAGCAGCATGGACAGTCACCAAGAGACCCAGTACTTC. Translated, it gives CASSMDSHQETQYF.

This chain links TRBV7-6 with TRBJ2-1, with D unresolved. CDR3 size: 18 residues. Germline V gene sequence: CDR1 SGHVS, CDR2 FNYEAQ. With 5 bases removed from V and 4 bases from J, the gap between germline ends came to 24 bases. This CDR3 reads CASSLTAGPDPWYNEQFF. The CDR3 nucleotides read TGTGCCAGCAGCCTAACAGCTGGTCCCGACCCATGGTACAATGAGCAGTTCTTC.

The CDR3 loop reads CASSQDGTGVGEQFF. CDR3 in DNA: TGCGCCAGCAGCCAAGATGGGACAGGGGTCGGTGAGCAGTTCTTC. The V call is TRBV4-3, the J call TRBJ2-1, with 10 bases fitting TRBD1. This CDR3 is built from 15 residues. Germline values: CDR1 LGHNA, CDR2 YSLEER. V lost 0 bases, J lost 9 bases, and 5 bases stayed unmatched.

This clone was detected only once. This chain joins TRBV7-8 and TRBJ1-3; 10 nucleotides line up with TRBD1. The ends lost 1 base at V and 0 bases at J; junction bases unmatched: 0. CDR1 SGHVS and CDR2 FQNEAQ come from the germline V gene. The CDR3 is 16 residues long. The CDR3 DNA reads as TGTGCCAGCAGCTTAGGGGACAGGGGCTCTGGAAACACCATATATTTT. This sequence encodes CASSLGDRGSGNTIYF.

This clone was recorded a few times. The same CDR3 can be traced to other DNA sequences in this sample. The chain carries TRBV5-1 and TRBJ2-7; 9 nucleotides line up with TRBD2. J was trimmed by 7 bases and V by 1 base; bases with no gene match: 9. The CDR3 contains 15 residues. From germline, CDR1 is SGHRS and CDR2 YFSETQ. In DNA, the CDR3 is TGCGCCAGCAGCTTGTATCGTGGCGGGGGGGATGAGCAGTACTTC. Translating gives CASSLYRGGGDEQYF.

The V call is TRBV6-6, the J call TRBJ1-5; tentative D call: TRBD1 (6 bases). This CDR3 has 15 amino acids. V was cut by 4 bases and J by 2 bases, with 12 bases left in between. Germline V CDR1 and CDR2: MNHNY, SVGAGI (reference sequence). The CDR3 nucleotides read TGTGCCAGCAGTTCTCAGGGGAGCGGCAATCAGCCCCAGCATTTT. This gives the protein CASSSQGSGNQPQHF.

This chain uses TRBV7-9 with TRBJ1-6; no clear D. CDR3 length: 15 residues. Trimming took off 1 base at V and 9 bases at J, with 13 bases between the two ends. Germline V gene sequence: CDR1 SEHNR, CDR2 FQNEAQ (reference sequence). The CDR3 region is CASSLEGLRSSPLHF. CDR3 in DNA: TGTGCCAGCAGCTTAGAAGGCCTCCGGAGTTCACCCCTCCACTTT.

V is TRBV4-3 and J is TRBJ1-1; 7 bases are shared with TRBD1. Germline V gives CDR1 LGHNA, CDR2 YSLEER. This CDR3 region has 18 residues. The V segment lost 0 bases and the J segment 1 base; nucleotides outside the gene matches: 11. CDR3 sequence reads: CASSQDSNQYRGNTEAFF. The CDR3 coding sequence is TGCGCCAGCAGCCAAGATTCAAACCAGTACAGGGGGAACACTGAAGCTTTCTTT.

The CDR3 DNA reads TGCGCCAGCAGCCAAGATATTGGGGACTCCTACGAGCAGTACTTC. It yields the protein CASSQDIGDSYEQYF. The gene calls are TRBV4-3 and TRBJ2-7, with D uncertain. This CDR3 has 15 amino acids. Deletions cut 0 bases from V and 0 bases from J, with 9 bases between. Germline-derived CDR1 and CDR2 are LGHNA and YSLEER.

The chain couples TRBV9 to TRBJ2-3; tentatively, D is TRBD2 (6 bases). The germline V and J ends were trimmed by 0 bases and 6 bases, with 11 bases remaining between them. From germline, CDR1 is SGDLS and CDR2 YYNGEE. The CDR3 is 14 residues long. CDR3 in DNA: TGTGCCAGCAGCGTAGGCGCTAGCGTGGATACGCAGTATTTT. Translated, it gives CASSVGASVDTQYF.

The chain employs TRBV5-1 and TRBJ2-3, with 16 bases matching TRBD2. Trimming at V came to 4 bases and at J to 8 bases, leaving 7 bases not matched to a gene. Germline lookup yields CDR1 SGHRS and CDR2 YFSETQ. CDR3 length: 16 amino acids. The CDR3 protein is CASSAGLAGGPGTQYF. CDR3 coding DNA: TGCGCCAGCAGCGCGGGACTAGCGGGGGGGCCAGGTACGCAGTATTTT.

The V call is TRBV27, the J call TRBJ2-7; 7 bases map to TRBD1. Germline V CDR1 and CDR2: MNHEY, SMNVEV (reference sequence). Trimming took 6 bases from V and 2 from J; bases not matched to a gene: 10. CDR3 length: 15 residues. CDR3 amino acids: CASSQNRGFPYEQYF. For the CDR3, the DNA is TGTGCCAGCAGCCAGAACAGGGGTTTTCCCTACGAGCAGTACTTC.

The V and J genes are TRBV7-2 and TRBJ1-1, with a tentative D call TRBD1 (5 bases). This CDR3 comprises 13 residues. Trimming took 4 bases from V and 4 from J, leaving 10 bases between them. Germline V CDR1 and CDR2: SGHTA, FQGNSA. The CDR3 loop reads CASSSRGGTEAFF. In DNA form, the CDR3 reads TGTGCCAGCAGCTCCCGGGGGGGCACTGAAGCTTTCTTT.

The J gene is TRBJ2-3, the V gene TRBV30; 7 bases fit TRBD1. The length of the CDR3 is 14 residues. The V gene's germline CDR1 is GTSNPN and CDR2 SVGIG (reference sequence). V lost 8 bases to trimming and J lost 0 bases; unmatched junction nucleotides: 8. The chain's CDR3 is CAGYKGASTDTQYF. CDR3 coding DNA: TGTGCCGGTTACAAGGGGGCTAGCACAGATACGCAGTATTTT.

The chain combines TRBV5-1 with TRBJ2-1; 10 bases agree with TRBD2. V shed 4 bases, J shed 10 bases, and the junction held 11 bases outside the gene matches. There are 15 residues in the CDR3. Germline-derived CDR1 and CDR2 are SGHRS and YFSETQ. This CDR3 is CASSLLGTSAGEQFF. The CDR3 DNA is TGCGCCAGCAGCCTTCTCGGGACTAGCGCCGGGGAGCAGTTCTTC.

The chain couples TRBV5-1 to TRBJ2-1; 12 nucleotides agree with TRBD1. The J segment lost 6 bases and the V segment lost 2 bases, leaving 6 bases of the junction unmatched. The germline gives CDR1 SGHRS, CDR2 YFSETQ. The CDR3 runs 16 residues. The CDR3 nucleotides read TGCGCCAGCAGCTTCGGGACAGGGGGCATATTCAATGAGCAGTTCTTC. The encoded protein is CASSFGTGGIFNEQFF.

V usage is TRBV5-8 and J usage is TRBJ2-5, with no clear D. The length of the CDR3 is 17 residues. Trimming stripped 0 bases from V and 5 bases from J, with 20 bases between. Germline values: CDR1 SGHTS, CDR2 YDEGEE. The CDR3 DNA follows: TGTGCCAGCAGCTTGGTGCCTCTGGCGAGCCTGAGGGAGACCCAGTACTTC. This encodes CASSLVPLASLRETQYF.